This T cell receptor beta chain comes out of a study of cytomegalovirus exposure and HLA in healthy donors. Study conclusions and caveats: Later, an analysis found that common viral pathogens appeared to be linked with several of the most significant clusters. Follow-up analysis found HLA locus-dependent TCR association rates, highest for DRB1 and lowest for HLA-C. The study flagged about 160 TCR beta chains as cytomegalovirus-associated.

In the PCR, 60 Vbeta and 13 Jbeta primers were used. Data came from immunoSEQ multiplex PCR; TCRdb stores just in-frame clones and leaves some out. The sample lists some 200,000 clones, about 59% occurring once. In this sample, this clone turned up once. Antigen: not known. This receptor was obtained from a middle-aged man in good health and CMV-seronegative. Sequenced sample: PBMCs.

The CDR3 DNA sequence: TGTGCCAGCAGTTACTCGACGGACAGGGGGGGAAACACCATATATTTT. It translates to CASSYSTDRGGNTIYF. The gene calls are TRBV6-5 and TRBJ1-3; 10 bases match TRBD1. This CDR3 region has 16 residues. From germline, CDR1 is MNHEY and CDR2 SVGAGI. J was trimmed by 4 bases and V by 0 bases; bases with no gene match: 3.